This TCR beta chain was sequenced during a study of blood T cells in healthy people across ages. Study-level points and caveats: A greater number of naive CD4+ cells and higher diversity distinguished long-lived donors from aged donors. Investigators viewed diversity estimates from one million T cells as underestimates, the study reported. TCR beta diversity per million T cells fell roughly linearly with age.

Regarding this clonotype: The antigen is undetermined.

For the second PCR, which ran for about 7 to 12 cycles, a sample-barcoded 5' primer and a J-beta primer mix were used. Researchers report that each sample yielded at least 2.5 million CDR3-containing paired-end reads. MiXCR was run by TCRdb on the 5' RACE reads, yielding one entry per CDR3 protein. This table holds about 640,000 distinct CDR3 sequences, roughly 50% found once. Germline values: CDR1 DFQATT, CDR2 SNEGSKA (reference sequence). The CDR3 contains 14 residues. Unmatched junction bases numbered 10, after V lost 6 bases and J lost 2 bases. The specimen was blood. The chain recombines TRBV20-1 with TRBJ2-7; 7 bases are shared with TRBD1. This TCR came from a man aged 55-75 years in good health. The DNA for the CDR3 is TGCAGTGCCCGCCCAACAGGGGTGACCTACGAGCAGTACTTC. It translates to CSARPTGVTYEQYF.